The clone carrying this TCR beta chain is judged large. Its antigen remains unknown. This sample stems from a study of T cells in localized non-small cell lung cancer. Trimming removed 4 bases at V and 0 bases at J, with 7 bases between. The CDR3 length is 14 residues. The V gene's germline CDR1 is MNHGY and CDR2 SAAAGT. The repertoire was sequenced with immunoSEQ multiplex PCR; TCRdb's copy has only in-frame clones and lacks some. The sample lists just over 1,000 clones, approximately 26% occurring once. Notes on the study in general: Uninvolved neighboring lung showed the greatest T cell clonality, exceeding tumor.

Here the sequenced sample was lung tumor tissue, taken before any cancer treatment. The receptor was isolated from a woman aged 40-70 years with stage I squamous cell lung carcinoma. J is TRBJ1-5 and V is TRBV6-8; D gene ambiguous. DNA for the CDR3: TGTGCCAGCAGTTTTGACATTAGCAATCAGCCCCAGCATTTT. Encoded protein: CASSFDISNQPQHF.